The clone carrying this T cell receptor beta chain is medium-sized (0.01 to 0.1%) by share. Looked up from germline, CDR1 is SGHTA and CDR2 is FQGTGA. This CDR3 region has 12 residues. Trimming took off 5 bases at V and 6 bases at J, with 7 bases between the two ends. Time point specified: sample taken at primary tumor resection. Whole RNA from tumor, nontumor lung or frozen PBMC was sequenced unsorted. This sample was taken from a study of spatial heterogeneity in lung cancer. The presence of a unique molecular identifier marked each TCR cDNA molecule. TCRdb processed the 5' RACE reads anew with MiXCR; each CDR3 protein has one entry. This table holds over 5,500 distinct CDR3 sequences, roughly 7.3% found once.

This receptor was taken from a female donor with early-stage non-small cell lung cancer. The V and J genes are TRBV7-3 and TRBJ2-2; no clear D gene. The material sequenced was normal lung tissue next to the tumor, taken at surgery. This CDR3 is CASSPPSGELFF. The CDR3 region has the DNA TGTGCCAGCAGCCCCCCTTCCGGGGAGCTGTTTTTT.